This T cell receptor beta chain was sequenced during a study of monozygotic twins with inflammatory bowel disease (dated by TCRdb to between 2018 and 2021). Notes on the research overall: The full study comprised 28 monozygotic twin pairs: nine German pairs (four IBD-concordant, five IBD-discordant) and 19 IBD-discordant Danish pairs. The search for disease-associated traits relied mainly on comparing, within discordant pairs, IBD patients with their genetically identical healthy co-twins. Each individual had, on average, about 151 000 unique TCRalpha sequences and 181 000 unique TCRbeta sequences available for analysis. Study-wide conclusions, independent of this receptor: Concordant and discordant twins showed no difference in repertoire similarity, possibly because of limited statistical power. Distinction between different T cell subtypes could not be achieved in the analysis. Background noise and inter-individual variability may have been introduced into the repertoires by the differing immunosuppressive treatments among patients. TCRbeta repertoire diversity, by inverse Simpson index, was decreased in IBD patients compared with their healthy co-twins. Compared with healthy twins, IBD patients had fewer clonotypes in common with other individuals, a difference most pronounced in patients showing signs of disease activity. The results gave no support for a single strong signal or clonotype linked to IBD.

Including cysteine and phenylalanine, the CDR3 has 16 amino acids. Nucleotide data are not available. The germline V gene yields SGHRS for CDR1 and YFSETQ for CDR2. A remark on this clonotype: The antigen it binds to is not known.

From each donor, a roughly 2.4 ml peripheral blood sample was collected into PAXgene tubes and kept at -80 degrees C. Without any T cell sorting, total RNA was extracted from whole blood using the PAXgene blood miRNA kit on an automated QIAcube. Deep TCRalpha and TCRbeta repertoire profiling with unique molecular barcoding was performed on peripheral blood of monozygotic twin pairs concordant or discordant for inflammatory bowel disease. Smoking habits were recorded for all twin pairs, and each individual was classified as a current, former or never smoker. The library was made by 5' RACE. The input for every TCR library was around 4,000 ng of total RNA. cDNA was synthesized with SMARTScribe reverse transcriptase in eight separate reactions per sample. During cDNA synthesis, unique molecular identifiers containing a 6-nucleotide sample barcode were introduced by template switching. TCRalpha and TCRbeta cDNA was amplified in two nested PCRs of 16 and 9 cycles, and bead purification was carried out after each PCR. Before amplification, the cDNA was treated with uracil DNA-glycosylase and purified using the QIAquick PCR purification kit. The second PCR added Illumina TruSeq-compatible adapters along with sample-specific barcodes. Library quality and concentration were assessed using TapeStation and Qubit, and 5 to 6 ng of each library was pooled. Pooled libraries were sequenced on an Illumina HiSeq2500 single-index Rapid Run with 2 x 100 bp reads and custom sequencing primers. Regarding the original processing steps: MiGEC version 1.2.6 was used for UMI-based consensus assembly, which corrected PCR and sequencing errors. MiXCR version 2.1.1 was used for V(D)J alignment, clonotype assembly and CDR3 extraction. To normalise gene usage, clonotype sharing and MAIT/NKT TCR abundance, the top 1000, 10 000 and 20 000 clonotypes in each sample were analysed. Diversity was computed as the inverse Simpson index with the vegan R package after downsampling to 27 000 UMIs. Paired Mann-Whitney U tests were applied to discordant twin pairs, with Benjamini-Hochberg correction for multiple testing. Following TCRdb reprocessing, every CDR3 protein sequence forms one entry, and DNA is not provided. The V and J calls and clone size come from TCRdb's table, not from the authors' own analysis. The sample has approximately 210,000 distinct CDR3 sequences on record. Roughly 8% of the sample belongs to the ten largest clones.

This sequence was found in a human donor with ulcerative colitis or Crohn's disease, or a healthy co-twin of an affected twin (not recorded which). The sample comprised blood. This receptor chain uses TRBV5-1 and TRBJ2-7; as DNA is missing, the TRBD2 call by TCRdb cannot be tested. Here the CDR3 is given as CASSPTGGLAGYEQYF.